The clone carrying this TCR beta chain came up a few times. The data are from a study of tumor-infiltrating lymphocytes in glioblastoma multiforme. TCRB libraries came from RNA via three nested multiplex PCR rounds. Via MiXCR, TCRdb re-called the multiplex PCR reads, giving one row per CDR3 protein. The sample lists over 8,000 distinct CDR3 sequences; nearly 75% were seen once. This receptor was taken from a male donor with glioblastoma. Specimen: brain tumor tissue.

The CDR3: CASSIGGTYEQYF. CDR3 nucleotides: TGTGCCAGTAGTATCGGCGGGACCTACGAGCAGTACTTC. The chain employs TRBV19 and TRBJ2-7; tentative D call: TRBD2 (6 bases). The CDR3 runs 13 residues. Trimming left V 3 bases short and J 2 bases short, with 8 bases between. Per the germline V gene, CDR1 is LNHDA and CDR2 is SQIVND (reference sequence).